The T cell receptor beta chain under discussion was sequenced for a study of cytomegalovirus exposure and HLA in healthy donors. General study points: Most TCR sequences were rare, but some public TCRs occurred in many donors. CMV serostatus was the only immune exposure information that was available.

Details on this clone: As yet, its antigen is unknown.

PCR was performed using 60 Vbeta and 13 Jbeta primers. Method: immunoSEQ multiplex PCR; TCRdb's copy keeps in-frame clones and lacks some. This specimen shows tens of thousands of clones; the ten leading clones hold over 9%. What was sequenced was PBMCs. This receptor was obtained from a woman aged 25 to 45 in good health and CMV-seropositive.

The CDR3 loop is CASSLSRAHEQFF. CDR3 bases: TGTGCCAGCAGTTTATCCAGGGCTCATGAGCAGTTCTTC. The chain is built from TRBV28 and TRBJ2-1; possible D gene TRBD1, 5 bases. Per germline, CDR1 MDHEN and CDR2 SYDVKM. The length of the CDR3 is 13 residues. The V gene lost 1 base and the J gene lost 8 bases, with 9 bases spanning the gap.